This T cell receptor beta chain derives from a study of blood T cell repertoires in COVID-19. Study as a whole: COVID-19 samples from acute and convalescent phases originated in the United States, Italy and Spain. Sample material is recorded as cDNA or gDNA derived from T cells, B-cell-depleted T cells, or PBMCs.

In the original workflow: Scientists estimated how many nucleated cells there were by amplifying reference gene primers. Assay: immunoSEQ multiplex PCR; the TCRdb copy retains only in-frame clones and omits some. V and J calls and clone size are as listed in that table; D and trimming were resolved from the DNA. This sample has around 160,000 clones; approximately 80% occur once, and the top ten carry under 15%. Germline V lookup: CDR1 SGHRS, CDR2 YFSETQ. With 4 bases removed from V and 4 bases from J, the gap between germline ends came to 14 bases. This CDR3 is built from 14 residues. Sequencing was done on a sample of peripheral blood. The clonotype was recovered from a man aged 60-69 years with active or convalescent COVID-19. V usage is TRBV5-1 and J usage is TRBJ1-2; D may be TRBD1 (6 bases). The CDR3 coding sequence is TGCGCCAGCAGCACCTTACAGGGCTTCTATGGCTACACCTTC. Amino acid sequence: CASSTLQGFYGYTF.